The 28 T cell receptor beta chains given below trace back to one sample, sequenced in a study of shared clonotypes between healthy human individuals. Libraries were prepared by immunoSEQ multiplex PCR; TCRdb keeps only in-frame clonotypes and omits some of them. The table lists 2 million to 3 million clones, approximately 92% of them singletons. The sample comprised naive CD4+ T cells sorted from blood. Sample subset: CD45RA+ positively selected. These receptors were obtained from a man between 18 and 35 years old in good health.

The rearrangement links TRBV5-6 to TRBJ1-2; D not certain. The germline V and J ends were trimmed by 1 base and 7 bases, with 11 bases remaining between them. CDR3 length: 13 residues. In germline, CDR1 is SGHDT, CDR2 YYEEEE. The CDR3: CASSLPGSSGYTF. The CDR3 DNA is TGTGCCAGCAGCTTGCCGGGGTCTAGTGGCTACACCTTC.

This rearrangement joins TRBV7-9 to TRBJ1-2; 7 nucleotides align to TRBD1. CDR3 length equals 13 residues. Looked up from germline, CDR1 is SEHNR and CDR2 is FQNEAQ (reference sequence). Germline trimming cut 5 bases from V and 8 bases from J; bases unmatched to any gene: 8. This CDR3 reads CASSTTGNLGYTF. In DNA form, the CDR3 reads TGTGCCAGCAGCACGACAGGGAATCTCGGCTACACCTTC.

The J gene is TRBJ1-1, the V gene TRBV19, with D maybe TRBD1 (5 bases). V dropped 3 bases and J dropped 11 bases, with 19 bases sitting between them. Per the germline V gene, CDR1 is LNHDA and CDR2 is SQIVND (reference sequence). CDR3 length equals 14 residues. Here the CDR3 DNA reads TGTGCCAGTAGTATTTCAGGGAGGTCGAGTAGGGCTTTCTTT. Translating it yields CASSISGRSSRAFF. The variable domain in full, completed from reference TRBV19 and TRBJ1-1, reads DGGITQSPKYLFRKEGQNVTLSCEQNLNHDAMYWYRQDPGQGLRLIYYSQIVNDFQKGDIAEGYSVSREKKESFPLTVTSAQKNPTAFYLCASSISGRSSRAFFGQGTRLTVV.

V gene TRBV15 combines with J gene TRBJ1-2; D ambiguous. The germline CDR1 and CDR2 sequences are LNHNV and YYDKDF (reference sequence). Trimming took off 1 base at V and 4 bases at J, with 7 bases between the two ends. The CDR3 has 13 amino acids. CDR3 DNA: TGTGCCACCAGCAGAGGGCAAGGCTATGGCTACACCTTC. It is translated as CATSRGQGYGYTF. The full variable domain, its missing parts supplied by reference TRBV15 and TRBJ1-2, is DAMVIQNPRYQVTQFGKPVTLSCSQTLNHNVMYWYQQKSSQAPKLLFHYYDKDFNNEADTPDNFQSRRPNTSFCFLDIRSPGLGDTAMYLCATSRGQGYGYTFGSGTRLTVV.

For this clone: In the same sample, other DNA sequences code for this CDR3. V usage is TRBV18 and J usage is TRBJ2-3; D not resolved. The germline V gene encodes CDR1 KGHSH and CDR2 LQKENI. Between the trimmed V and J ends, which lost 1 base and 4 bases, there was a span of 6 bases. The CDR3 has 13 residues. CDR3 sequence: CASSPRLADTQYF. CDR3 sequence (DNA): TGTGCCAGCTCACCACGATTGGCAGATACGCAGTATTTT.

As to this clone: Other DNA variants within this sample encode the same CDR3. This chain connects TRBV28 to TRBJ1-3; D possibly corresponds to TRBD1 (5 bases). The CDR3 is 15 amino acids. Deletions cut 2 bases from V and 0 bases from J, with 8 bases between. The germline V gene has CDR1 MDHEN and CDR2 SYDVKM. The CDR3 spells CASSLRQSSGNTIYF. The CDR3 DNA sequence: TGTGCCAGCAGTTTACGACAGAGCTCTGGAAACACCATATATTTT.

This clone was seen more than once but under ten times. This specimen includes other DNA sequences encoding the same CDR3. The CDR3 is CASSPGQGGYTF. The CDR3, as DNA: TGTGCCAGCTCACCTGGACAGGGTGGCTACACCTTC. This chain links TRBV18 with TRBJ1-2, with TRBD1 matching 8 bases. Germline V CDR1 and CDR2: KGHSH, LQKENI. V gave up 3 bases and J gave up 7 bases; unmatched junction bases: 1. The CDR3 loop spans 12 amino acids. Based on the CDR3 plus reference TRBV18 and TRBJ1-2, the full variable domain is NAGVMQNPRHLVRRRGQEARLRCSPMKGHSHVYWYRQLPEEGLKFMVYLQKENIIDESGMPKERFSAEFPKEGPSILRIQQVVRGDSAAYFCASSPGQGGYTFGSGTRLTVV.

This clone was seen once. The chain employs TRBV15 and TRBJ2-7, with 11 bases fitting TRBD1. The germline V gene encodes CDR1 LNHNV and CDR2 YYDKDF (reference sequence). The junction had 8 bases not matched to a gene; V was cut back by 11 bases and J by 5 bases. The CDR3 consists of 13 residues. The CDR3 DNA reads as TGTGCCGCGCGACGGACAGGGGGCAACGAGCAGTACTTC. This codes for CAARRTGGNEQYF.

The chain employs TRBV6-1 and TRBJ1-2; D remains unclear. V was shortened by 10 bases and J by 4 bases, with 22 bases between the two germline ends. Germline CDR1 reads MNHNS; CDR2 reads SASEGT. The CDR3 spans 15 residues. The CDR3 protein is CAILVGSSQTYGYTF. The CDR3 DNA is TGTGCCATCCTAGTGGGGAGCAGCCAGACCTATGGCTACACCTTC.

The rearrangement uses TRBV5-5 and TRBJ1-6; 8 bases are a match to TRBD1. This CDR3 spans 15 amino acids. Germline CDR1 SGHKS, CDR2 YYEKEE (reference sequence). Trimming took 4 bases from V and 2 from J; bases not matched to a gene: 2. The CDR3 reads CASSDRGPYNSPLHF. Written as DNA, the CDR3 is TGTGCCAGCAGCGACAGGGGTCCCTATAATTCACCCCTCCACTTT.

The chain couples TRBV7-2 to TRBJ2-7; D call uncertain. Germline loops: CDR1 SGHTA, CDR2 FQGNSA. This CDR3 is 11 amino acids long. Between the trimmed V and J ends, which lost 5 bases and 3 bases, there was a span of 5 bases. The CDR3 loop is CASSVNYEQYF. DNA of the CDR3: TGTGCCAGCAGCGTAAACTACGAGCAGTACTTC.

V usage is TRBV6-5 and J usage is TRBJ2-7; 8 nucleotides agree with TRBD1. Germline CDR1 MNHEY, CDR2 SVGAGI. J lost 4 bases, V lost 5 bases, and 10 bases had no gene match. CDR3 length: 15 amino acids. CDR3 in DNA: TGTGCCAGCAGTACGAGACAGGGGTTCCCTTACGAGCAGTACTTC. This sequence encodes CASSTRQGFPYEQYF.

The V and J genes are TRBV5-1 and TRBJ1-2; possibly TRBD1 for D (5 bases). From germline, CDR1 is SGHRS and CDR2 YFSETQ. The V gene lost 2 bases and the J gene lost 0 bases, with 11 bases spanning the gap. CDR3 length: 15 residues. CDR3 loop: CASSFGRVSNYGYTF. The CDR3 region has the DNA TGCGCCAGCAGCTTCGGCAGGGTCTCTAACTATGGCTACACCTTC.

The rearrangement joins TRBV10-3 to TRBJ2-1, with TRBD1 identical over 11 bases. Trimming took 8 bases from V and 9 from J; bases not matched to a gene: 3. Germline CDR1 reads ENHRY; CDR2 reads SYGVKD. CDR3 length equals 12 residues. CDR3 in amino acids: CAIGQGAFEQFF. The CDR3 nucleotides read TGTGCCATCGGACAGGGGGCTTTTGAGCAGTTCTTC.

This clone was seen a handful of times. This chain connects TRBV19 to TRBJ1-5; D is unresolved. The CDR3 consists of 13 residues. V lost 3 bases and J lost 11, with 14 bases in between. Germline lookup yields CDR1 LNHDA and CDR2 SQIVND (reference sequence). Written as DNA, the CDR3 is TGTGCCAGTAGTATCTTCCGCTCCGAGGCCCAGCATTTT. As protein: CASSIFRSEAQHF.

The gene calls are TRBV19 and TRBJ2-7, with D tentatively TRBD1 or TRBD2 (5 bases each). V gave up 8 bases and J gave up 2 bases, with 19 bases separating them. The CDR3 contains 15 residues. Germline CDR1 LNHDA, CDR2 SQIVND (reference sequence). CDR3 coding DNA: TGTGCCAGTCAAAGAGCTGGGGGAAGGGCCTACGAGCAGTACTTC. Translation: CASQRAGGRAYEQYF.

Only a few counts were recorded for this clone. The rearrangement joins TRBV5-1 to TRBJ1-1; D unresolved. The CDR3 length is 13 residues. The germline gives CDR1 SGHRS, CDR2 YFSETQ. Trimming shortened V by 3 bases and J by 1 base, and 7 bases separated the two germline ends. Here the CDR3 reads CASSWEENTEAFF. The CDR3 nucleotides are TGCGCCAGCAGCTGGGAGGAGAACACTGAAGCTTTCTTT.

This clone was seen just once. The chain is built from TRBV11-2 and TRBJ2-2, with 7 bases that match TRBD1. V lost 5 bases to trimming and J lost 6 bases; unmatched junction nucleotides: 6. The CDR3 contains 14 residues. Germline-derived CDR1 and CDR2 are SGHAT and FQNNGV. CDR3 sequence (DNA): TGTGCCAGCAGCGGGACAGTGAATGCCGGGGAGCTGTTTTTT. Translated: CASSGTVNAGELFF. Drawing the rest from reference TRBV11-2 and TRBJ2-2, the complete variable domain is EAGVAQSPRYKIIEKRQSVAFWCNPISGHATLYWYQQILGQGPKLLIQFQNNGVVDDSQLPKDRFSAERLKGVDSTLKIQPAKLEDSAVYLCASSGTVNAGELFFGEGSRLTVL.

This chain uses TRBV5-1 with TRBJ1-1; possibly TRBD1 for D (5 bases). The CDR3 consists of 15 residues. CDR1 is SGHRS, CDR2 YFSETQ, per germline. The V end was cut by 0 bases, the J end by 4 bases, with 13 bases between. CDR3: CASSLGQTGVTEAFF. CDR3 nucleotides: TGCGCCAGCAGCTTGGGTCAGACGGGGGTCACTGAAGCTTTCTTT.

The chain recombines TRBV6-1 with TRBJ1-4; D is unresolved. Looked up from germline, CDR1 is MNHNS and CDR2 is SASEGT. V lost 3 bases and J lost 8, with 19 bases in between. The CDR3 runs 16 residues. CDR3 nucleotide sequence: TGTGCCAGCAGTGATCCGCGGAGTCGGTGGGTGGAAAAACTGTTTTTT. Translated, it gives CASSDPRSRWVEKLFF.

With respect to this clone: Other DNA sequences from this sample encode an identical CDR3 as well. Written as DNA, the CDR3 is TGTGCCAGCACCACCGGACAAGAGACCCAGTACTTC. Its translation: CASTTGQETQYF. The chain has TRBV28 and TRBJ2-5; no firm D call. The length of the CDR3 is 12 residues. With 7 bases removed from V and 2 bases from J, the gap between germline ends came to 8 bases. The germline gives CDR1 MDHEN, CDR2 SYDVKM.

This clone showed up just once. The chain carries TRBV6-5 and TRBJ1-1, with D hard to call. The ends were cut back, 0 bases at V and 1 base at J, with 9 bases in the middle. The germline V gene has CDR1 MNHEY and CDR2 SVGAGI. The CDR3 length is 15 residues. The CDR3 nucleotides are TGTGCCAGCAGTTACTCGCCCGGACCGAACACTGAAGCTTTCTTT. Translating gives CASSYSPGPNTEAFF.

On this clone: The sample carries other DNA sequences with the same CDR3. The V call is TRBV18, the J call TRBJ2-3; possible D gene TRBD2, 6 bases. V lost 0 bases and J 1 base, leaving 8 bases between the germline ends. CDR3 length equals 15 residues. CDR1 KGHSH and CDR2 LQKENI come from the germline V gene. The CDR3 loop reads CASSPPSGGTDTQYF. The CDR3 nucleotides read TGTGCCAGCTCACCACCGTCGGGAGGCACAGATACGCAGTATTTT.

V usage is TRBV18 and J usage is TRBJ1-1; 9 nucleotides match TRBD1. The CDR3 has 13 residues. CDR1 is KGHSH, CDR2 LQKENI, per germline. With 5 bases clipped from V and 7 bases from J, the junction kept 5 bases outside the gene matches. In DNA, the CDR3 is TGTGCCAGCTCATTCGGACAGGGGATTGAAGCTTTCTTT. Amino acid sequence: CASSFGQGIEAFF.

The chain uses TRBV18 and TRBJ1-5, with 8 nucleotides matching TRBD1. This CDR3 comprises 16 residues. V was pared by 3 bases and J by 7 bases, with 11 bases of the junction left unmatched. Looked up from germline, CDR1 is KGHSH and CDR2 is LQKENI. The CDR3 nucleotides are TGTGCCAGCTCACCCACCCTCGGACAGGGCGGACAGCCCCAGCATTTT. Translation: CASSPTLGQGGQPQHF.

The genes are TRBV5-1 and TRBJ2-7; 8 bases align to TRBD1. Germline-derived CDR1 and CDR2 are SGHRS and YFSETQ. The CDR3 runs 13 residues. After removal of 6 bases from V and 5 bases from J, the junction contained 7 bases not matched to a gene. This CDR3 is CASNPGGVNEQYF. The CDR3, as DNA: TGCGCCAGCAATCCAGGGGGCGTCAACGAGCAGTACTTC.

The genes are TRBV5-1 and TRBJ1-4; a weak D match, TRBD1 (5 bases). The length of the CDR3 is 14 residues. V was trimmed by 2 bases and J by 8 bases, leaving 13 bases between them. CDR1 is SGHRS, CDR2 YFSETQ, per germline. CDR3 sequence (DNA): TGCGCCAGCAGCTTTGGGGGTACTGGGGAAAAACTGTTTTTT. Translated, it gives CASSFGGTGEKLFF.

The V call is TRBV6-5, the J call TRBJ2-7; 12 bases line up with TRBD2. Looked up from germline, CDR1 is MNHEY and CDR2 is SVGAGI. J was trimmed by 4 bases and V by 4 bases; bases with no gene match: 5. The CDR3 extends over 15 amino acids. CDR3 nucleotide sequence: TGTGCCAGCAGTTCCGGACTAGCGGGGAGATACGAGCAGTACTTC. This encodes CASSSGLAGRYEQYF.